The clone carrying this TCR beta chain was counted a single time. V lost 2 bases to trimming and J lost 8 bases, with 21 bases between them. Germline V gene lookup returns CDR1 KGHSH and CDR2 LQKENI. The CDR3 runs 16 residues. These data come from a study of Tregs in tolerant kidney transplant recipients. Profiling relied on immunoSEQ multiplex PCR, and the TCRdb table lists in-frame clones only, not all of them. The sample lists some 68,000 clones, over 80% seen once, with around 4% in the top ten. V gene TRBV18 combines with J gene TRBJ1-2; D might be TRBD1 (5 bases). This clonotype was obtained from a human donor in good health. Sequencing was carried out using CD4+ T cells from blood. The CDR3 bases are TGTGCCAGCTCACCAAGTTCTACTGCCCCCTGGGGGGGCTACACCTTC. It codes for CASSPSSTAPWGGYTF.